These T cell receptor beta chains were read from a single sample in a study of beta chain features in type 1 diabetes. The repertoire was sequenced with immunoSEQ multiplex PCR; TCRdb's copy has only in-frame clones and lacks some. The sample has roughly 450,000 clones, approximately 10% seen once; the top ten hold 0.04% to 0.05%. Sequenced: naive CD4+ T cells from blood. The receptors come from a woman in her late teens or twenties in good health. Each CDR3 is given with its conserved first and last residue. D genes are given only for firm matches. Size tells how often a clone was seen (once, few, many) or the class of an expanded clone, and some rows leave it out.

D gene: TRBD1
J gene: TRBJ1-3
CDR3 length: 15
V gene: TRBV9
clone size: few
CDR3 protein: CASSGTGYSGNTIYF
CDR3 DNA: TGTGCCAGCAGCGGGACAGGGTACTCTGGAAACACCATATATTTT

D gene: -
J gene: TRBJ2-3
CDR3 length: 13
V gene: TRBV7-9
clone size: few
CDR3 protein: CASSLLGTDTQYF
CDR3 DNA: TGTGCCAGCAGCCTCCTAGGGACAGATACGCAGTATTTT

D gene: -
J gene: TRBJ2-1
CDR3 length: 13
V gene: TRBV11-2
clone size: few
CDR3 protein: CASSGQSYNEQFF
CDR3 DNA: TGTGCCAGCTCCGGGCAGTCGTACAATGAGCAGTTCTTC

D gene: -
J gene: TRBJ1-2
CDR3 length: 13
V gene: TRBV9
clone size: -
CDR3 protein: CASSPVTQSGYTF
CDR3 DNA: TGTGCCAGCAGCCCAGTGACACAATCGGGCTACACCTTC

D gene: TRBD2
J gene: TRBJ2-5
CDR3 length: 11
V gene: TRBV29-1
clone size: -
CDR3 protein: CSVGEGETQYF
CDR3 DNA: TGCAGCGTTGGGGAGGGGGAGACCCAGTACTTC

D gene: TRBD1
J gene: TRBJ2-6
CDR3 length: 15
V gene: TRBV2
clone size: -
CDR3 protein: CASSAQGAGANVLTF
CDR3 DNA: TGTGCCAGCAGTGCTCAGGGGGCTGGGGCCAACGTCCTGACTTTC

D gene: -
J gene: TRBJ2-3
CDR3 length: 18
V gene: TRBV28
clone size: few
CDR3 protein: CASTPPEGRTLSTDTQYF
CDR3 DNA: TGTGCCAGCACCCCACCGGAGGGGAGGACCCTAAGCACAGATACGCAGTATTTT

D gene: -
J gene: TRBJ2-1
CDR3 length: 16
V gene: TRBV21-1
clone size: few
CDR3 protein: CASSSWAGAPRDEQFF
CDR3 DNA: TGTGCCAGCAGCAGCTGGGCAGGGGCCCCCAGGGATGAGCAGTTCTTC

D gene: TRBD1
J gene: TRBJ2-7
CDR3 length: 14
V gene: TRBV5-1
clone size: -
CDR3 protein: CASSRDRSFWEQYF
CDR3 DNA: TGCGCCAGCTCCCGGGACAGGTCCTTTTGGGAGCAGTACTTC

D gene: TRBD1
J gene: TRBJ2-3
CDR3 length: 14
V gene: TRBV9
clone size: -
CDR3 protein: CASSADQGEETQYF
CDR3 DNA: TGTGCCAGCAGCGCGGACCAGGGGGAAGAAACGCAGTATTTT

D gene: -
J gene: TRBJ2-2
CDR3 length: 14
V gene: TRBV7-9
clone size: -
CDR3 protein: CASSPNRNTGELFF
CDR3 DNA: TGTGCCAGCAGCCCTAACAGGAACACCGGGGAGCTGTTTTTT

D gene: -
J gene: TRBJ1-2
CDR3 length: 14
V gene: TRBV10-3
clone size: -
CDR3 protein: CAITRLGGLDGYTF
CDR3 DNA: TGTGCCATCACTAGACTGGGAGGGTTGGATGGCTACACCTTC

D gene: TRBD2
J gene: TRBJ2-1
CDR3 length: 15
V gene: TRBV5-1
clone size: few
CDR3 protein: CASSPGGGSYNEQFF
CDR3 DNA: TGCGCCAGCAGCCCCGGGGGGGGCTCCTACAATGAGCAGTTCTTC

D gene: -
J gene: TRBJ1-6
CDR3 length: 15
V gene: TRBV4-3
clone size: few
CDR3 protein: CASSQGWGLDSPLHF
CDR3 DNA: TGCGCCAGCAGCCAAGGATGGGGTCTGGATTCACCCCTCCACTTT

D gene: -
J gene: TRBJ2-3
CDR3 length: 13
V gene: TRBV7-3
clone size: few
CDR3 protein: CASSLERTDTQYF
CDR3 DNA: TGTGCCAGCAGCTTGGAGCGCACAGATACGCAGTATTTT

D gene: TRBD1
J gene: TRBJ1-5
CDR3 length: 17
V gene: TRBV28
clone size: -
CDR3 protein: CASSDPPGTGEEQPQHF
CDR3 DNA: TGTGCCAGCAGTGACCCGCCCGGGACAGGGGAGGAGCAGCCCCAGCATTTT

D gene: -
J gene: TRBJ2-1
CDR3 length: 15
V gene: TRBV7-9
clone size: -
CDR3 protein: CASIRQAGPYNEQFF
CDR3 DNA: TGTGCCAGCATCCGGCAGGCCGGACCCTACAATGAGCAGTTCTTC

D gene: TRBD2
J gene: TRBJ2-1
CDR3 length: 18
V gene: TRBV5-1
clone size: -
CDR3 protein: CASRYISGLAGLDNEQFF
CDR3 DNA: TGCGCCAGCAGATATATATCGGGACTAGCGGGACTCGACAATGAGCAGTTCTTC

D gene: -
J gene: TRBJ2-4
CDR3 length: 15
V gene: TRBV5-1
clone size: -
CDR3 protein: CASSFEDRAKNIQYF
CDR3 DNA: TGCGCCAGCAGCTTTGAGGACAGAGCCAAAAACATTCAGTACTTC